These T cell receptor beta chains were read from a single sample in a study of blood T cell repertoires in COVID-19. This table comes from immunoSEQ multiplex PCR, and its TCRdb copy is limited to in-frame clones, with some not included. This sample yields approximately 250,000 clones, of which 83% are seen a single time; more than 5.5% belongs to the top ten. Sequenced sample: peripheral blood. All receptors come from a human donor in a cohort sampled during active COVID-19. Each CDR3 is given with its conserved first and last residue. The D gene is left open where the match is weak. Not every row has a clone size; where given, it reads once, few, many or a size class.

cdr3_nt: TGTGCCAGCAGGCACAGCTCCTACGAGCAGTACTTC
cdr3_aa: CASRHSSYEQYF
clone_size: .
d_call: .
cdr3_length: 12
j_call: TRBJ2-7
v_call: TRBV6-6

cdr3_nt: TGTGCCAGCAGCCTCCCGTGGACAGGGGGGAATCAAGAGACCCAGTACTTC
cdr3_aa: CASSLPWTGGNQETQYF
clone_size: .
d_call: TRBD1
cdr3_length: 17
j_call: TRBJ2-5
v_call: TRBV3-1/TRBV3-2

cdr3_nt: TGTGCCTGGTCAGACGGGACATTAGGCTACACCTTC
cdr3_aa: CAWSDGTLGYTF
clone_size: .
d_call: .
cdr3_length: 12
j_call: TRBJ1-2
v_call: TRBV30

cdr3_nt: TGTGCCAGCACGCCTACTAGCGGGAGAGGGGAGACCCAGTACTTC
cdr3_aa: CASTPTSGRGETQYF
clone_size: .
d_call: TRBD2
cdr3_length: 15
j_call: TRBJ2-5
v_call: TRBV6-5

cdr3_nt: TGTGCCAGCAGTCGACAGGGGCCTAACACCGGGGAGCTGTTTTTT
cdr3_aa: CASSRQGPNTGELFF
clone_size: .
d_call: TRBD1
cdr3_length: 15
j_call: TRBJ2-2
v_call: TRBV2

cdr3_nt: TGTGCCAGCAGCTTGGCCCCTGGAGGAATCAATGAGCAGTTCTTC
cdr3_aa: CASSLAPGGINEQFF
clone_size: .
d_call: .
cdr3_length: 15
j_call: TRBJ2-1
v_call: TRBV11-1

cdr3_nt: TGTGCCAGCAAGGGGCCCGCAGGGATCTACGAGCAGTACTTC
cdr3_aa: CASKGPAGIYEQYF
clone_size: .
d_call: .
cdr3_length: 14
j_call: TRBJ2-7
v_call: TRBV5-8

cdr3_nt: TGCGCCAGCAGCCCCTGGACAGGGCGCGGCACTGAAGCTTTCTTT
cdr3_aa: CASSPWTGRGTEAFF
clone_size: .
d_call: TRBD1
cdr3_length: 15
j_call: TRBJ1-1
v_call: TRBV5-1

cdr3_nt: TGCGCCAGCAGCCAAGATTCCATTCAGCCCCAGCATTTT
cdr3_aa: CASSQDSIQPQHF
clone_size: .
d_call: .
cdr3_length: 13
j_call: TRBJ1-5
v_call: TRBV4-1

cdr3_nt: TGCGCCAGCAGCTTGGGGGACAGAATCCTAGCCAAAAACATTCAGTACTTC
cdr3_aa: CASSLGDRILAKNIQYF
clone_size: .
d_call: TRBD1
cdr3_length: 17
j_call: TRBJ2-4
v_call: TRBV5-1

cdr3_nt: TGCGCCAGCAGGGGGACAGGGATCAACGAGCAGTACTTC
cdr3_aa: CASRGTGINEQYF
clone_size: once
d_call: TRBD1
cdr3_length: 13
j_call: TRBJ2-7
v_call: TRBV5-1

cdr3_nt: TGTGCCAGCAGTTTAGTCGGGACACCTTATAATTCACCCCTCCACTTT
cdr3_aa: CASSLVGTPYNSPLHF
clone_size: .
d_call: .
cdr3_length: 16
j_call: TRBJ1-6
v_call: TRBV28

cdr3_nt: TGTGCCAGCAGCTTAGATACAGCGGGGGGCACAGATACGCAGTATTTT
cdr3_aa: CASSLDTAGGTDTQYF
clone_size: .
d_call: TRBD2
cdr3_length: 16
j_call: TRBJ2-3
v_call: TRBV7-2

cdr3_nt: TGTGCCAGTAGTACGATCGGGACTAACCCGACTCAGTACTTC
cdr3_aa: CASSTIGTNPTQYF
clone_size: .
d_call: TRBD2
cdr3_length: 14
j_call: TRBJ2-5
v_call: TRBV19

cdr3_nt: TGCGCCAGCAGCTTGGGGCAGAACGACAATGAGCAGTTCTTC
cdr3_aa: CASSLGQNDNEQFF
clone_size: .
d_call: .
cdr3_length: 14
j_call: TRBJ2-1
v_call: TRBV5-1

cdr3_nt: TGTGCCAGCAGCTTAGGCGAGACAGGGGCCGACTATGGCTACACCTTC
cdr3_aa: CASSLGETGADYGYTF
clone_size: .
d_call: TRBD1
cdr3_length: 16
j_call: TRBJ1-2
v_call: TRBV7-6

cdr3_nt: TGTGCCAGCAGTGAAGAGGACTCCTCCTACGAGCAGTACTTC
cdr3_aa: CASSEEDSSYEQYF
clone_size: .
d_call: .
cdr3_length: 14
j_call: TRBJ2-7
v_call: TRBV6-4

cdr3_nt: TGTGCCAGCAGTTTACAGGGGGCGGTATGGAATTCACCCCTCCACTTT
cdr3_aa: CASSLQGAVWNSPLHF
clone_size: .
d_call: TRBD1
cdr3_length: 16
j_call: TRBJ1-6
v_call: TRBV27

cdr3_nt: TGTGCCAGCACGCCCGAGGGAAAGCGGGAGGCCCGGGAGACCCAGTACTTC
cdr3_aa: CASTPEGKREARETQYF
clone_size: .
d_call: TRBD2
cdr3_length: 17
j_call: TRBJ2-5
v_call: TRBV25-1

cdr3_nt: TGCGCCAGCAGCCAACCGATTGACAGGGCCCGAGGCTACACCTTC
cdr3_aa: CASSQPIDRARGYTF
clone_size: .
d_call: TRBD1
cdr3_length: 15
j_call: TRBJ1-2
v_call: TRBV4-1

cdr3_nt: TGTGCCAGCAGCCCCGAGGCTGTCGCGGGAGTTTCCGAGCAGTACTTC
cdr3_aa: CASSPEAVAGVSEQYF
clone_size: .
d_call: TRBD2
cdr3_length: 16
j_call: TRBJ2-7
v_call: TRBV11-2

cdr3_nt: TGTGCCAGTAGGGATGGGACAGGGCTTGACACTGAAGCTTTCTTT
cdr3_aa: CASRDGTGLDTEAFF
clone_size: .
d_call: TRBD1
cdr3_length: 15
j_call: TRBJ1-1
v_call: TRBV19

cdr3_nt: TGTGCCAGCAGTTTGGCCTTAGGGGCTGGGATTGGTGGCTACACCTTC
cdr3_aa: CASSLALGAGIGGYTF
clone_size: .
d_call: .
cdr3_length: 16
j_call: TRBJ1-2
v_call: TRBV28

cdr3_nt: TGTGCCAGCAGCGCCCCTCTCGTAGGACTAGCGGGAGTTAGCGAGCAGTACTTC
cdr3_aa: CASSAPLVGLAGVSEQYF
clone_size: .
d_call: TRBD2
cdr3_length: 18
j_call: TRBJ2-7
v_call: TRBV9

cdr3_nt: TGTGCCAGCAGTAGAGGGGGCAGTTTATCGGATGAGCAGTTCTTC
cdr3_aa: CASSRGGSLSDEQFF
clone_size: few
d_call: TRBD1
cdr3_length: 15
j_call: TRBJ2-1
v_call: TRBV5-6

cdr3_nt: TGCAGTGCTAATCACAGGTCAGGCTACACCTTC
cdr3_aa: CSANHRSGYTF
clone_size: .
d_call: .
cdr3_length: 11
j_call: TRBJ1-2
v_call: TRBV20-1

cdr3_nt: TGTGCCAGCAGTTCGATGCAGGGGACTGAAGCTTTCTTT
cdr3_aa: CASSSMQGTEAFF
clone_size: .
d_call: .
cdr3_length: 13
j_call: TRBJ1-1
v_call: TRBV12-3/TRBV12-4

cdr3_nt: TGTGCCAGCAGGGGCACCCGGGGAGCGGATCAGCCCCAGCATTTT
cdr3_aa: CASRGTRGADQPQHF
clone_size: .
d_call: .
cdr3_length: 15
j_call: TRBJ1-5
v_call: TRBV21-1

cdr3_nt: TGTGCCACCAGTGCCACCAAAAGAAAGTCGGGACCCCAGCATTTT
cdr3_aa: CATSATKRKSGPQHF
clone_size: .
d_call: .
cdr3_length: 15
j_call: TRBJ1-5
v_call: TRBV24-1

cdr3_nt: TGTGCCAGCACGCAGTGGGATCGCGGGACAGGGGATGAAAAACTGTTTTTT
cdr3_aa: CASTQWDRGTGDEKLFF
clone_size: few
d_call: TRBD1
cdr3_length: 17
j_call: TRBJ1-4
v_call: TRBV28

cdr3_nt: TGTGCCAGCAGTCTCCAAACTAGCGGGGGGGGAGAGACCCAGTACTTC
cdr3_aa: CASSLQTSGGGETQYF
clone_size: .
d_call: TRBD2
cdr3_length: 16
j_call: TRBJ2-5
v_call: TRBV7-2

cdr3_nt: TGTGCATCCAGGGCTGGTGAAAAACTGTTTTTT
cdr3_aa: CASRAGEKLFF
clone_size: .
d_call: .
cdr3_length: 11
j_call: TRBJ1-4
v_call: TRBV7-9

cdr3_nt: TGTGCCAGCAGCCTAAATCGGGGAAACACCATATATTTT
cdr3_aa: CASSLNRGNTIYF
clone_size: .
d_call: .
cdr3_length: 13
j_call: TRBJ1-3
v_call: TRBV5-6

cdr3_nt: TGTGCCAGCAGTGGGGGCCCGACAGTATCCTCCTACGAGCAGTACTTC
cdr3_aa: CASSGGPTVSSYEQYF
clone_size: .
d_call: .
cdr3_length: 16
j_call: TRBJ2-7
v_call: TRBV6-1

cdr3_nt: TGCGCCAGCAGCTTGGGTGAGACAGCCTACGAGCAGTACTTC
cdr3_aa: CASSLGETAYEQYF
clone_size: .
d_call: .
cdr3_length: 14
j_call: TRBJ2-7
v_call: TRBV5-1

cdr3_nt: TGTGCCAGCAGCGCGGGACTAGCGGGAGAGTGGCCCCCGGTGGATGAGCAGTTCTTC
cdr3_aa: CASSAGLAGEWPPVDEQFF
clone_size: .
d_call: TRBD2
cdr3_length: 19
j_call: TRBJ2-1
v_call: TRBV5-5

cdr3_nt: TGCGCCAGCAGCCCAGGGGCAATCAATGAGCAGTTCTTC
cdr3_aa: CASSPGAINEQFF
clone_size: .
d_call: .
cdr3_length: 13
j_call: TRBJ2-1
v_call: TRBV5-1

cdr3_nt: TGTGCCAGCAGACTAAACACCGGGGAGCTGTTTTTT
cdr3_aa: CASRLNTGELFF
clone_size: few
d_call: .
cdr3_length: 12
j_call: TRBJ2-2
v_call: TRBV2

cdr3_nt: TGTGCCAGCAGAGACAGGGGCGAAAACATTCAGTACTTC
cdr3_aa: CASRDRGENIQYF
clone_size: .
d_call: TRBD1
cdr3_length: 13
j_call: TRBJ2-4
v_call: TRBV12-3/TRBV12-4

cdr3_nt: TGTGCCTGGAGCCGGGACAGGAGAGATCAGCCCCAGCATTTT
cdr3_aa: CAWSRDRRDQPQHF
clone_size: .
d_call: TRBD1
cdr3_length: 14
j_call: TRBJ1-5
v_call: TRBV30

cdr3_nt: TGTGCCAGCAGCTCCTCCCGGGGAGATACGCAGTATTTT
cdr3_aa: CASSSSRGDTQYF
clone_size: .
d_call: .
cdr3_length: 13
j_call: TRBJ2-3
v_call: TRBV7-2